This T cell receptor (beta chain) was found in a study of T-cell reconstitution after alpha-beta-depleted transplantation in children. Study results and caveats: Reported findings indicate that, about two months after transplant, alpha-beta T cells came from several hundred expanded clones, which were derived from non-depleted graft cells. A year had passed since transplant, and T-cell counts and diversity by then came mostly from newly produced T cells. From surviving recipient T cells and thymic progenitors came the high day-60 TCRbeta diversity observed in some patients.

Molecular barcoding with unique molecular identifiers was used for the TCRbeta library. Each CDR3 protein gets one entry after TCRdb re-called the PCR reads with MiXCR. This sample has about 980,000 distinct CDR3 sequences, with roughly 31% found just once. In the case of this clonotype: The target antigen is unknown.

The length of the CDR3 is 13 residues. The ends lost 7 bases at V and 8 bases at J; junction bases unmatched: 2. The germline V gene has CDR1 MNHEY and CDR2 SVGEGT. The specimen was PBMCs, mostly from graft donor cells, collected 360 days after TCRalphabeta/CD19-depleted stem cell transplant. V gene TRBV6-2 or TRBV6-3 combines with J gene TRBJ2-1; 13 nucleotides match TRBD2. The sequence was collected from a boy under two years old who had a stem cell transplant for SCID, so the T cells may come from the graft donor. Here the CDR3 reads CASKTSGGYEQFF. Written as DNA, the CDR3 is TGTGCCAGCAAGACTAGCGGGGGGTATGAGCAGTTCTTC.